The rows below give T cell receptor beta chains drawn from one sample of a study of cytomegalovirus exposure and HLA in healthy donors. The table came from immunoSEQ multiplex PCR; TCRdb's copy has only in-frame clones and leaves some out. This sample has about 140,000 clones, with around 82% found just once. Sequencing input: PBMCs. These receptors were collected from a man in his late teens or twenties in good health and CMV-seropositive. Each CDR3 is given with its conserved first and last residue. Fields, in order: D gene, V gene, clone size, J gene, CDR3 protein, CDR3 DNA. The D gene is left open where the match is weak. A clone size is listed for some rows: how often the clone was seen (once, few, many), or a class if it is expanded.

.	TRBV28	.	TRBJ2-2	CASSSGHRGVNTGELFF	TGTGCCAGCAGTTCGGGACACCGTGGGGTCAACACCGGGGAGCTGTTTTTT
TRBD2	TRBV4-2	.	TRBJ2-7	CASSLKEREGTYEQYF	TGTGCCAGCAGCCTAAAAGAGCGGGAGGGCACCTACGAGCAGTACTTC
.	TRBV27	once	TRBJ2-7	CASSLWESSAYEQYF	TGTGCCAGCAGTTTATGGGAGTCTAGCGCATACGAGCAGTACTTC
.	TRBV9	once	TRBJ2-1	CASSVATSAAYNEQFF	TGTGCCAGCAGCGTAGCTACGTCCGCCGCCTACAATGAGCAGTTCTTC
.	TRBV29-1	.	TRBJ1-1	CSVAEVSTEAFF	TGCAGCGTTGCCGAAGTGAGCACTGAAGCTTTCTTT
TRBD2	TRBV11-2	.	TRBJ2-7	CASSLSGDQYF	TGTGCCAGCAGCTTAAGCGGGGATCAGTACTTC
.	TRBV29-1	.	TRBJ2-7	CSVGERANSYEQYF	TGCAGCGTTGGGGAGCGGGCCAACTCCTACGAGCAGTACTTC
.	TRBV7-9	.	TRBJ2-5	CASSLRGSGETQYF	TGTGCCAGCAGCTTAAGAGGGAGTGGAGAGACCCAGTACTTC
.	TRBV4-1	.	TRBJ1-5	CASSQDRGSDQPQHF	TGCGCCAGCAGCCAAGATAGGGGGTCGGATCAGCCCCAGCATTTT
.	TRBV29-1	.	TRBJ2-7	CSVQPEYEQYF	TGCAGCGTACAGCCGGAATACGAGCAGTACTTC
.	TRBV7-9	once	TRBJ1-1	CASSPQVGVYTEAFF	TGTGCCAGCAGCCCCCAGGTCGGGGTCTACACTGAAGCTTTCTTT
TRBD2	TRBV28	.	TRBJ2-5	CASSLLASGRAGETQYF	TGTGCCAGCAGTTTATTGGCTAGCGGGAGGGCCGGGGAGACCCAGTACTTC
.	TRBV11-2	once	TRBJ1-2	CASSSQPGYTF	TGTGCCAGCAGCTCACAACCCGGCTACACCTTC
.	TRBV19	once	TRBJ2-1	CASIGDEQFF	TGTGCCAGTATAGGGGATGAGCAGTTCTTC
.	TRBV4-2	.	TRBJ2-7	CASSQREEASYEQYF	TGTGCCAGCAGCCAGAGGGAGGAGGCCTCCTACGAGCAGTACTTC
TRBD2	TRBV5-4	.	TRBJ2-1	CASSSPSSGRPNEQFF	TGTGCCAGCAGCTCCCCAAGTAGCGGGAGGCCGAATGAGCAGTTCTTC
.	TRBV2	.	TRBJ2-2	CASSVTGILNTGELFF	TGTGCCAGCAGTGTTACAGGGATCCTCAACACCGGGGAGCTGTTTTTT
.	TRBV29-1	once	TRBJ1-1	CSVDRRGGWTEAFF	TGCAGCGTTGATCGAAGAGGGGGTTGGACTGAAGCTTTCTTT
TRBD1	TRBV5-1	once	TRBJ2-1	CASSRGTGDYNEQFF	TGCGCCAGCAGTCGCGGGACAGGGGACTACAATGAGCAGTTCTTC
TRBD2	TRBV9	.	TRBJ2-7	CASSVESGTYEQYF	TGTGCCAGCAGCGTAGAAAGCGGGACCTACGAGCAGTACTTC
.	TRBV27	.	TRBJ1-2	CASSLEAGYGYTF	TGTGCCAGCAGCTTAGAAGCGGGCTATGGCTACACCTTC
.	TRBV30	.	TRBJ2-5	CAWSVRRQETQYF	TGTGCCTGGAGTGTACGCAGGCAAGAGACCCAGTACTTC
.	TRBV6-1	.	TRBJ1-1	CASSELGGYTEAFF	TGTGCCAGCAGTGAATTGGGGGGTTACACTGAAGCTTTCTTT
.	TRBV6-1	once	TRBJ2-7	CASSEPRLSSYEQYF	TGTGCCAGCAGTGAACCGAGGCTAAGCTCCTACGAGCAGTACTTC
.	TRBV7-9	.	TRBJ1-1	CASSLLQGNTEAFF	TGTGCCAGCAGCCTACTACAGGGGAACACTGAAGCTTTCTTT
.	TRBV19	.	TRBJ2-5	CASSTGIQETQYF	TGTGCCAGTAGTACCGGGATACAAGAGACCCAGTACTTC
.	TRBV5-6	.	TRBJ2-7	CASSLRQARVGYEQYF	TGTGCCAGCAGCCTGAGACAGGCCCGAGTCGGCTACGAGCAGTACTTC
TRBD2	TRBV19	.	TRBJ2-7	CASSIRGRANEQYF	TGTGCCAGTAGTATCCGCGGGAGGGCAAACGAGCAGTACTTC
.	TRBV11-2	few	TRBJ1-1	CASSLDIPGTEAFF	TGTGCCAGCAGCTTAGATATTCCGGGCACTGAAGCTTTCTTT
.	TRBV30	.	TRBJ2-7	CAWRRFGAYEQYF	TGTGCCTGGAGAAGGTTCGGGGCCTACGAGCAGTACTTC
.	TRBV19	few	TRBJ2-4	CASSMLQKNIQYF	TGTGCCAGTAGTATGCTACAGAAAAACATTCAGTACTTC
TRBD1	TRBV11-3	.	TRBJ2-2	CASSLGADRGRSSGELFF	TGTGCCAGCAGCTTAGGGGCGGACAGGGGGCGCAGCAGCGGGGAGCTGTTTTTT
TRBD1	TRBV7-9	.	TRBJ2-4	CASRPGQGENIQYF	TGTGCCAGCAGGCCGGGACAGGGAGAAAACATTCAGTACTTC
.	TRBV10-3	.	TRBJ2-1	CAISGRQRNSYNEQFF	TGTGCCATCAGTGGACGACAGCGAAACTCCTACAATGAGCAGTTCTTC
.	TRBV7-9	.	TRBJ1-2	CASSLDSYGYTF	TGTGCCAGCAGCTTGGACAGTTATGGCTACACCTTC
TRBD1	TRBV4-1	.	TRBJ1-4	CASSQEGGGGREKLFF	TGCGCCAGCAGCCAAGAAGGTGGAGGGGGCAGAGAAAAACTGTTTTTT
.	TRBV6-1	once	TRBJ2-7	CASKLTAPYEQYF	TGTGCCAGCAAACTGACAGCCCCCTACGAGCAGTACTTC
.	TRBV18	.	TRBJ2-5	CASSAGQYQETQYF	TGTGCCAGCTCAGCTGGACAGTACCAAGAGACCCAGTACTTC
TRBD2	TRBV18	.	TRBJ2-1	CASSPRLAGAYNEQFF	TGTGCCAGCTCACCACGACTAGCGGGGGCCTACAATGAGCAGTTCTTC
TRBD1	TRBV4-2	.	TRBJ2-7	CASSQGSGQGIYEQYF	TGTGCCAGCAGCCAGGGTAGCGGACAGGGGATTTACGAGCAGTACTTC
.	TRBV6-5	.	TRBJ2-7	CASSYGRGNEQYF	TGTGCCAGCAGTTATGGGCGGGGTAATGAGCAGTACTTC
.	TRBV5-1	few	TRBJ2-1	CASSLRTGEGEQFF	TGCGCCAGCAGCTTGCGAACGGGAGAGGGTGAGCAGTTCTTC
TRBD1	TRBV19	.	TRBJ2-2	CASSRQGALGTGELFF	TGTGCCAGTAGCCGACAGGGGGCGCTGGGAACCGGGGAGCTGTTTTTT
TRBD1	TRBV11-3	.	TRBJ1-2	CASSTGTGAPFF	TGTGCCAGCAGTACCGGGACAGGGGCCCCCTTCTTC
TRBD2	TRBV7-9	.	TRBJ2-3	CASSLGGLATDTQYF	TGTGCCAGCAGCTTAGGGGGACTAGCGACAGATACGCAGTATTTT
TRBD2	TRBV7-3	.	TRBJ2-7	CASSLTGTSGIGEQYF	TGTGCCAGCAGCTTAACGGGGACTAGCGGGATAGGGGAGCAGTACTTC
.	TRBV2	.	TRBJ2-1	CASSETGVFF	TGTGCCAGCAGTGAAACGGGGGTGTTCTTC
.	TRBV29-1	.	TRBJ1-2	CSVPGEGSYGYTF	TGCAGCGTCCCCGGGGAGGGGAGCTATGGCTACACCTTC
.	TRBV18	.	TRBJ1-1	CASSRGLDTEAFF	TGTGCCAGCTCACGCGGGTTGGACACTGAAGCTTTCTTT
.	TRBV2	.	TRBJ2-2	CASWAGTLLTGELFF	TGTGCCAGCTGGGCCGGGACACTCCTCACCGGGGAGCTGTTTTTT
.	TRBV5-8	.	TRBJ1-2	CASTSARLFPVNYGYTF	TGTGCCAGCACCTCAGCCAGGTTGTTCCCCGTTAACTATGGCTACACCTTC
.	TRBV5-5	.	TRBJ1-1	CASSLDLSTESFF	TGTGCCAGCAGCTTGGACTTGAGCACTGAATCTTTCTTT
TRBD2	TRBV5-1	.	TRBJ2-1	CASSLGASGLYNEQFF	TGCGCCAGCAGCTTGGGCGCTAGCGGGCTCTACAATGAGCAGTTCTTC
TRBD2	TRBV4-1	.	TRBJ2-5	CASSPQGGAFQETQYF	TGCGCCAGCAGCCCTCAGGGAGGGGCTTTCCAAGAGACCCAGTACTTC
.	TRBV11-2	.	TRBJ2-7	CASSLGIADTYEQYF	TGTGCCAGCAGCTTAGGGATAGCGGATACCTACGAGCAGTACTTC
TRBD1	TRBV5-1	.	TRBJ2-3	CASSLIGKGALGTDTQYF	TGCGCCAGCAGCTTAATCGGGAAGGGGGCGTTAGGCACAGATACGCAGTATTTT
TRBD2	TRBV5-1	.	TRBJ2-5	CASSLLAGEVGETQYF	TGCGCCAGCAGCTTACTAGCGGGAGAGGTAGGAGAGACCCAGTACTTC
.	TRBV4-1	.	TRBJ2-2	CASSRLYGRRNTGELFF	TGCGCCAGCAGCCGATTATACGGGAGAAGGAACACCGGGGAGCTGTTTTTT